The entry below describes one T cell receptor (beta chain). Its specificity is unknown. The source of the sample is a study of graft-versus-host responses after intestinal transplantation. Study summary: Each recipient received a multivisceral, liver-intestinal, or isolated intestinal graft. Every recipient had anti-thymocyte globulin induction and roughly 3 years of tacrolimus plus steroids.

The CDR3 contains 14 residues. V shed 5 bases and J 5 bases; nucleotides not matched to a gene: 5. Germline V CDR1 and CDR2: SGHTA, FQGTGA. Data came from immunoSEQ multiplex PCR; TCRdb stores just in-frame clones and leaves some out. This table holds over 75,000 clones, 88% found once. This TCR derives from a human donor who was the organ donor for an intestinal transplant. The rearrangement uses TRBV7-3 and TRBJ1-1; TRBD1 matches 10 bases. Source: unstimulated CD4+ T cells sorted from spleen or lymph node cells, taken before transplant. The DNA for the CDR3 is TGTGCCAGCAGCCTGACAGGGGGCCATACTGAAGCTTTCTTT. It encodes CASSLTGGHTEAFF.